This T cell receptor beta chain was profiled in a study of CD8+CD57+ T cells in acquired aplastic anemia. Overall study findings and caveats: The number of CD8+ CDR3 sequences shared by patients and controls was about 30.

Profiles of TCR beta VDJ and CDR3 were generated from a genomic DNA template. TCRdb re-called the reads with MiXCR, one entry per CDR3 protein. The repertoire consists of 100,000 to 150,000 distinct CDR3 sequences, with nearly 40% occurring once and the leading ten covering under 3%. By flow cytometry, patients selected for sequencing had shown an expansion of CD8+CD57+ cells. No therapy was given to patients before blood sampling. This clonotype has just one count. What it recognizes is unknown. This CDR3 is 14 amino acids long. Germline V CDR1 and CDR2: MDHEN, SYDVKM. Deletions cut 6 bases from V and 2 bases from J, with 11 bases between.

The TCR comes from a human donor with aplastic anemia. V usage is TRBV28 and J usage is TRBJ2-1; D call uncertain. The sample taken for sequencing was sorted CD4+, CD8+, or CD8+CD57+ T cells (not recorded which) from PBMCs. The CDR3 bases are TGTGCCAGCAGGAATACACTACCCTACAATGAGCAGTTCTTC. Translation: CASRNTLPYNEQFF.